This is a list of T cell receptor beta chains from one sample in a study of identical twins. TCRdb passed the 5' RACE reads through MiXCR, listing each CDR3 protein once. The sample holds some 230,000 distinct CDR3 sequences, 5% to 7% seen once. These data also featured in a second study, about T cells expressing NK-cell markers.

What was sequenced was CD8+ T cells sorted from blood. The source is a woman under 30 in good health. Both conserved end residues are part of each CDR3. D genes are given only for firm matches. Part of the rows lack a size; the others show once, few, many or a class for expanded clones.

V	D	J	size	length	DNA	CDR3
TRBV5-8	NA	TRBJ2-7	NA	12	TGTGCCAGCACCCCGGGGGACTACGAGCAGTACTTC	CASTPGDYEQYF
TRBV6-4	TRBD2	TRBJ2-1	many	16	TGTGCCAGCAGTGACGGGGCGGGAGGGCCTGTTAATGAGCAGTTCTTC	CASSDGAGGPVNEQFF
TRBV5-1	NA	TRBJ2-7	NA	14	TGCGCCAGCAGCTCAGAGGAATCCTCCTACGAGCAGTACTTC	CASSSEESSYEQYF
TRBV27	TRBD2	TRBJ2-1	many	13	TGTGCCAGCAGTCCGGGACTAGCGGGGAAACAGTTCTTC	CASSPGLAGKQFF
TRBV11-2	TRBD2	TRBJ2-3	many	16	TGTGCCAGCAGCTTAGTGTCCGCGGGGGGTCGAAATACGCAGTATTTT	CASSLVSAGGRNTQYF
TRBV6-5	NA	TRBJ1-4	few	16	TGTGCCAGCAGTTACGTCCCTCTCTTCAACGCTGAAAAACTGTTTTTT	CASSYVPLFNAEKLFF
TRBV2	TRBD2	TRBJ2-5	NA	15	TGTGCCAGCAGTGGGGGACTAGTGAGCGGCGAGACCCAGTACTTC	CASSGGLVSGETQYF
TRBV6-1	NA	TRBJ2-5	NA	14	TGTGCCAGCGGCGGGAAAGGGTCAGAAGAGACCCACTACTTC	CASGGKGSEETHYF
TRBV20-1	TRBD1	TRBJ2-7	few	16	TGCAGTGCTTCCCCCGGGACAGGGCATCCCTCGGGTGAGCAGTACTTC	CSASPGTGHPSGEQYF
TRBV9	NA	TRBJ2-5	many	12	TGTGCCAGCAGCGACGGACAAGAGACCCAGTACTTC	CASSDGQETQYF
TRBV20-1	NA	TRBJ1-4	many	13	TGCAGTGCTAGGCGCAGGGAAGGCGAAAAACTGTTTTTT	CSARRREGEKLFF
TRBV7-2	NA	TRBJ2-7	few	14	TGTGCCAGCAGCTTCTGGGGGGAAGGGAACGAGCAGTACTTC	CASSFWGEGNEQYF
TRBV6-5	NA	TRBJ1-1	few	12	TGTGCCAGCAGTTACGGCCCCTCCGAAGCTTTCTTT	CASSYGPSEAFF
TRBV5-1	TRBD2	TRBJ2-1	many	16	TGCGCCAGCAGCTTGGGGTTAGCGGGTCCCTACAATGAGCAGTTCTTC	CASSLGLAGPYNEQFF
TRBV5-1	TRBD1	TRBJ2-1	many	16	TGCGCCAGCAGCTTGGAGGGGGCCCCACAACTGGGGGAGCAGTTCTTC	CASSLEGAPQLGEQFF
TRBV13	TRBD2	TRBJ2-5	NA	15	TGTGCCAGCAGCTCGGGACTAGCTCAAGCGGGGACCCAGTACTTC	CASSSGLAQAGTQYF
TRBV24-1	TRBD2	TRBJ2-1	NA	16	TGTGCCACCAGTGAGGGACTAGCGGGAGTACTCAATGAGCAGTTCTTC	CATSEGLAGVLNEQFF
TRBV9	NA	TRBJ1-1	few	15	TGTGCCAGCAGCGTGGTCGGACAGCCGAACACTGAAGCTTTCTTT	CASSVVGQPNTEAFF
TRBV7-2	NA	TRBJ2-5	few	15	TGTGCCAGCAGCTTGGGGGGCGGGGATCAAGAGACCCAGTACTTC	CASSLGGGDQETQYF
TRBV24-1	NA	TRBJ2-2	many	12	TGTGCCACCAGTGTATCCACCGGGGAGCTGTTTTTT	CATSVSTGELFF
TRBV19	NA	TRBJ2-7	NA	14	TGTGCCAGTAGTATTGCCCCAGGGCCCTACGAGCAGTACTTC	CASSIAPGPYEQYF
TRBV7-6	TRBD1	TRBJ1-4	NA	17	TGTGCCAGCAGCTTAGGGGTCAGGGGGCCGGGTAATGAAAAACTGTTTTTT	CASSLGVRGPGNEKLFF
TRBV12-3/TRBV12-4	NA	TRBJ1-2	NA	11	TGTGCCAGCACCCTGGGGGGGGGCTACACCTTC	CASTLGGGYTF
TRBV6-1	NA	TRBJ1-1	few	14	TGTGCCAGCACTCCGGGACACAGGAACACTGAAGCTTTCTTT	CASTPGHRNTEAFF
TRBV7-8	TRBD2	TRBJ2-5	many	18	TGTGCCAGCACCCGCGGGACCGGGACTAACTACTTACAAGAGACCCAGTACTTC	CASTRGTGTNYLQETQYF
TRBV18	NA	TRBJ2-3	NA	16	TGTGCCAGCTCACTCCGTAAAGGGAGTGGAACAGATACGCAGTATTTT	CASSLRKGSGTDTQYF
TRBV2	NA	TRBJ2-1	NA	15	TGTGCCAGCAGTTCTTCCAGCGTACAAGCGGATGAGCAGTTCTTC	CASSSSSVQADEQFF
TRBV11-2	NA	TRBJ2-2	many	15	TGTGCCAGCAGCTTAGGGGACTCGTTGGCCGGGGAGCTGTTTTTT	CASSLGDSLAGELFF
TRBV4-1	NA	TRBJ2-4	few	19	TGCGCCAGCAGCCTCCGGGAAGGGTCCGGTCCTGTAGCCAAAAACATTCAGTACTTC	CASSLREGSGPVAKNIQYF
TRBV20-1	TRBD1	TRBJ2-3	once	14	TGCAGTGCTAGGGGACAGTCTAGCACAGATCCGCAGTATTTT	CSARGQSSTDPQYF
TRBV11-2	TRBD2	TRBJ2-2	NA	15	TGTGCCAGCAGCCCGGCCGGGGGGGACACCGGGGAGCTGTTTTTT	CASSPAGGDTGELFF
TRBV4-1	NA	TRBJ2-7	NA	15	TGCGCCAGCAGCCATAAAGCGGCAAGCTCCTACGAGCAGTACTTC	CASSHKAASSYEQYF
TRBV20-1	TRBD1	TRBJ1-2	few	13	TGCAGTGCTAGAGTGACAGGGGAGCATGGCTACACCTTC	CSARVTGEHGYTF
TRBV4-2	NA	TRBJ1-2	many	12	TGTGCCAGCAGCCAAGGACAACATGGCTACACCTTC	CASSQGQHGYTF
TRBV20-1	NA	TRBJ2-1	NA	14	TGCAGTGCCCAGCCCATTAGCTCCTACAATGAGCAGTTCTTC	CSAQPISSYNEQFF
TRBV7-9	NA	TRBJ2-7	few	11	TGTGCCAGCAGCTTAATTGGGGAGCAGTACTTC	CASSLIGEQYF
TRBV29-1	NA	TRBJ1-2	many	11	TGCAGCGTAGAGACAGTCTATGGCTACACCTTC	CSVETVYGYTF
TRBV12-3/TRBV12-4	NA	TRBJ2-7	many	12	TGTGCCAGCAGTTTAGTAGCGCGGGAGCAGTACTTC	CASSLVAREQYF
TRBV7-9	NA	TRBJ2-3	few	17	TGTGCCAGCAGCTCACCGGGCCCCAAGCGCCTCACAGATACGCAGTATTTT	CASSSPGPKRLTDTQYF
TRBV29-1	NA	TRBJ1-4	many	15	TGCAGCGTTGACAAAAGGGGCGACAGCAGGGAAAAACTGTTTTTT	CSVDKRGDSREKLFF
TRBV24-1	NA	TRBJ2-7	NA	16	TGTGCCACCAGTGGAGCATACACTGACACCATCTACGAGCAGTACTTC	CATSGAYTDTIYEQYF
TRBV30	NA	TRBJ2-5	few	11	TGTGCCTGGAGTGTAGGGGAGACCCAGTACTTC	CAWSVGETQYF
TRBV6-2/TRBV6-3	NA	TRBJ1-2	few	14	TGTGCCAGCAGTTCAGGCTCGACAACCGACGGCTACACCTTC	CASSSGSTTDGYTF
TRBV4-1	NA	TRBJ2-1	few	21	TGCGCCAGCAGCCCCGTTGCTAGGCGGACGGAGGAGGGGGACCGCTACAATGAGCAGTTCTTC	CASSPVARRTEEGDRYNEQFF
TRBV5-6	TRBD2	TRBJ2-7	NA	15	TGTGCCAGCAGAAGTCCGACTAGCGGAACCTACGAGCAGTACTTC	CASRSPTSGTYEQYF
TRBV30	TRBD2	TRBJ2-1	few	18	TGTGCCTGGAGTGGCGCTAGCGGGAGGGAGAGCTCCTACAATGAGCAGTTCTTC	CAWSGASGRESSYNEQFF
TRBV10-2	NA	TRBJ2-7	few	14	TGCGCCAGCAGTGGGGCGGGGACCTCCTACGAGCAGTACTTC	CASSGAGTSYEQYF
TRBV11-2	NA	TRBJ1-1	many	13	TGTGCCAGCAGCGTGGGGACATCACCTGAAGCTTTCTTT	CASSVGTSPEAFF
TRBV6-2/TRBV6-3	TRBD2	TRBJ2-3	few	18	TGTGCCAGCAGTCACGGTAGCGGGGGGGCCTATGGCACAGATACGCAGTATTTT	CASSHGSGGAYGTDTQYF
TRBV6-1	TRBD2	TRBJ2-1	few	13	TGTGCCAGCGGCACTAGCGGATTCAATGAGCAGTTCTTC	CASGTSGFNEQFF
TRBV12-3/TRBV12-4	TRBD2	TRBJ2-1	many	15	TGTGCCAGCAGTTTACTGGCGGGGGGCCCCAACGAGCAGTTCTTC	CASSLLAGGPNEQFF
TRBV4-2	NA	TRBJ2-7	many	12	TGTGCCAGCAGCCACCAGGCGGGGGAGCAGTACTTC	CASSHQAGEQYF
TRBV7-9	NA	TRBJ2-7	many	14	TGTGCCAGCACCCCCGGCGGGGACCCATACGAGCAGTACTTC	CASTPGGDPYEQYF
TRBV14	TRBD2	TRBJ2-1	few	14	TGTGCCAGCAGAGAAGCGGGGGTACACAATGAGCAGTTCTTC	CASREAGVHNEQFF